The clone carrying this T cell receptor (beta chain) was seen only a few times. Its matching antigen is unknown. With a much larger clone just one base away, this may be a read error. The second PCR ran 7 to 11 cycles with a sample-barcoded 5' primer and J-beta primers. A template-switch adaptor containing 12 random nucleotides labeled each cDNA molecule. TCRdb used MiXCR to reprocess the 5' RACE reads, holding one entry per CDR3 protein. The sample yields approximately 700,000 distinct CDR3 sequences, around 32% seen once. This sample was included in a study of blood T cells in healthy people across ages. Findings of the study overall: Long-lived and aged donors differed, with more naive CD4+ cells and higher diversity in the long-lived.

The CDR3 loop spans 15 amino acids. From germline, CDR1 is SQVTM and CDR2 ANQGSEA. The clonotype was recovered from a woman older than 75 in good health. The genes are TRBV29-1 and TRBJ1-2; 7 bases match TRBD1. The sequencing input was blood. CDR3 in amino acids: CGVEPLRTGIYGYTF. The CDR3 DNA sequence: TGCGGCGTTGAACCTCTTAGGACAGGCATCTATGGCTACACCTTC.